Each of the 9 T cell receptor beta chains below was sequenced from the same sample in a study of cytomegalovirus exposure and HLA in healthy donors. The PCR ran on 60 Vbeta and 13 Jbeta primers. Here immunoSEQ multiplex PCR was the method, and the copy in TCRdb shows in-frame clones only, minus some. The repertoire has 150,000 to 200,000 clones, around 80% of them found once; the top ten carry 13% to 15%. Sequencing was done on a sample of PBMCs. These receptors came from a woman aged 40 to 50 in good health and CMV-seronegative.

This rearrangement joins TRBV30 to TRBJ1-2; no reliable D call. This CDR3 region has 12 residues. In germline, CDR1 is GTSNPN, CDR2 SVGIG (reference sequence). Trimming stripped 4 bases from V and 2 bases from J, with 8 bases between. The CDR3 nucleotides are TGTGCCTGGACCCGGGGAAACTATGGCTACACCTTC. This codes for CAWTRGNYGYTF.

V is TRBV4-1 and J is TRBJ2-5, with D maybe TRBD1 (5 bases). The ends were cut back, 1 base at V and 4 bases at J, with 10 bases in the middle. CDR1 is MGHRA and CDR2 is YSYEKL in the germline V gene. This CDR3 comprises 14 residues. CDR3 nucleotide sequence: TGCGCCAGCAGCCAAGTCAGGGTGGGAGAGACCCAGTACTTC. Translation: CASSQVRVGETQYF.

The chain links TRBV9 to TRBJ2-3, with D perhaps matching TRBD1 (6 bases). Trimming cost V 6 bases and J 1 base, with 15 bases left between them. The CDR3 totals 15 residues. Per the germline V gene, CDR1 is SGDLS and CDR2 is YYNGEE. In nucleotides, the CDR3 is TGTGCCAGCACCACGACAGGTTTTGGCACAGATACGCAGTATTTT. Its protein is CASTTTGFGTDTQYF.

The chain has TRBV4-1 and TRBJ1-1; 7 bases match TRBD1. The junction had 8 bases not matched to a gene; V was cut back by 4 bases and J by 0 bases. Germline CDR1 is MGHRA and CDR2 is YSYEKL. The length of the CDR3 is 16 residues. CDR3: CASSRGTATLNTEAFF. The CDR3 DNA is TGCGCCAGCAGCCGCGGGACAGCGACTTTGAACACTGAAGCTTTCTTT.

The J gene is TRBJ1-2, the V gene TRBV7-2; D is uncertain. V was cut by 5 bases and J by 5 bases, with 21 bases left in between. The CDR3 is 16 amino acids. Germline loops: CDR1 SGHTA, CDR2 FQGNSA. The CDR3 DNA reads as TGTGCCAGCAGCGGAGGCCATCGGGGAGCCGGGTATGGCTACACCTTC. Translated: CASSGGHRGAGYGYTF.

This chain links TRBV28 with TRBJ1-5, with unresolved D. CDR3 length: 15 amino acids. The V end lost 4 bases, the J end lost 1 base, and 11 bases lay between the germline ends. CDR1 is MDHEN and CDR2 is SYDVKM in the germline V gene. DNA of the CDR3: TGTGCCAGCAGTTCGGCCGGGAGAAGCAATCAGCCCCAGCATTTT. As protein: CASSSAGRSNQPQHF.

The V and J genes are TRBV6-5 and TRBJ2-1, with 10 bases lining up with TRBD2. V lost 6 bases, J lost 9 bases, and 5 bases stayed unmatched. The CDR3 totals 13 residues. Germline lookup yields CDR1 MNHEY and CDR2 SVGAGI. In DNA, the CDR3 is TGTGCCAGCAGAAGCGGGAGGGCCAGTGAGCAGTTCTTC. This translates into CASRSGRASEQFF.

V and J are TRBV5-1 and TRBJ1-1; 10 nucleotides agree with TRBD1. CDR3 length equals 14 residues. After removal of 4 bases from V and 7 bases from J, the junction contained 7 bases not matched to a gene. Germline assignment: CDR1 SGHRS and CDR2 YFSETQ. CDR3 in amino acids: CASSAGQGRVEAFF. In DNA, the CDR3 is TGCGCCAGCAGCGCGGGACAGGGGAGGGTTGAAGCTTTCTTT.

The chain recombines TRBV5-1 with TRBJ2-7, with 9 positions matching TRBD1. V lost 9 bases to trimming and J lost 3 bases; unmatched junction nucleotides: 10. CDR3 length equals 14 residues. Germline lookup yields CDR1 SGHRS and CDR2 YFSETQ. The DNA for the CDR3 is TGCGCCACCCAACCCCGGGACAGGGTCTACGAGCAGTACTTC. It yields the protein CATQPRDRVYEQYF.